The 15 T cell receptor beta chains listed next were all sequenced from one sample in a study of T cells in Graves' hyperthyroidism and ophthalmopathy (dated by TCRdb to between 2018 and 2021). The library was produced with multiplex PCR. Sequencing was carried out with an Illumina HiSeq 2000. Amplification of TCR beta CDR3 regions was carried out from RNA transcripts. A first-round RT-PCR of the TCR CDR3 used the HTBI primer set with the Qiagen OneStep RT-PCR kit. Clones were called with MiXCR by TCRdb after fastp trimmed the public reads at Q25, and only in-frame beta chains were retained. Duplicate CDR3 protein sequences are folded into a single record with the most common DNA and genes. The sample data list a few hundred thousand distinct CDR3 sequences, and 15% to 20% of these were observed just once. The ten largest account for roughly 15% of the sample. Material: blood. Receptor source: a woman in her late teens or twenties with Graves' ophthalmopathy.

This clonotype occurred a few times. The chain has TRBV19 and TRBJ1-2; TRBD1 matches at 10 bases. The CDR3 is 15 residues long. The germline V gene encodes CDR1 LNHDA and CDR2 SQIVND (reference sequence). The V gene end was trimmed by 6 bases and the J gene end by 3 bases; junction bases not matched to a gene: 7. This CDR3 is CASRDRQGADYGYTF. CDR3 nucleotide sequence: TGTGCCAGTAGGGATCGACAGGGGGCGGACTATGGCTACACCTTC.

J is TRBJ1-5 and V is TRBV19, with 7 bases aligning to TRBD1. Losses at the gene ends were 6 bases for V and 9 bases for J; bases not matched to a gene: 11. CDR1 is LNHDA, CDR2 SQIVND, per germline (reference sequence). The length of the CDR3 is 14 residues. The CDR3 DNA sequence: TGTGCCAGTAGCACAGGACAGGCCACAGGGCCCCAGCATTTT. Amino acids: CASSTGQATGPQHF.

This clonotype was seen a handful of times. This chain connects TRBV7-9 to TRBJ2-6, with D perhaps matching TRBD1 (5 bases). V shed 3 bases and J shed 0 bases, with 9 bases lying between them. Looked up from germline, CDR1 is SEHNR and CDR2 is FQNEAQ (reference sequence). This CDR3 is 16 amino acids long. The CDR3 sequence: CASSLAGYSGANVLTF. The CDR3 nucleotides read TGTGCCAGCAGCTTGGCAGGGTACTCTGGGGCCAACGTCCTGACTTTC.

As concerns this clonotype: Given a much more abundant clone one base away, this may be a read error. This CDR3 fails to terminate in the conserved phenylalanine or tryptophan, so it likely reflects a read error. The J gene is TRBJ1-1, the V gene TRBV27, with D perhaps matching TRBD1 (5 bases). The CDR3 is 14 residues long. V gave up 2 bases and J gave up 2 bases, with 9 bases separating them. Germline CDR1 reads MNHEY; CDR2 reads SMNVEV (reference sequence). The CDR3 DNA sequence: TGTGCCAGCAGTTTACGAGGGGTCAACACTGAAGCTTTCTCT. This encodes CASSLRGVNTEAFS.

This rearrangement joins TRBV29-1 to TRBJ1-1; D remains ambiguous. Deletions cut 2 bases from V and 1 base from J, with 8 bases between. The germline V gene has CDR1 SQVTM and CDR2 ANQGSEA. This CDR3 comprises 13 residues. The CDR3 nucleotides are TGCAGCGTTGAAACCGGGGAGAACACTGAAGCTTTCTTT. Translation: CSVETGENTEAFF. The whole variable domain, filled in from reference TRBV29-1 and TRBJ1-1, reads SAVISQKPSRDICQRGTSLTIQCQVDSQVTMMFWYRQQPGQSLTLIATANQGSEATYESGFVIDKFPISRPNLTFSTLTVSNMSPEDSSIYLCSVETGENTEAFFGQGTRLTVV.

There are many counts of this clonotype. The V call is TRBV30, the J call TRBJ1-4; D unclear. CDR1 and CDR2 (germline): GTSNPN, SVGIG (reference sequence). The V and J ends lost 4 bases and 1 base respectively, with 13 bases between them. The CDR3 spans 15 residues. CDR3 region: CAWTRGAVTNEKLFF. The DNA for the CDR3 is TGTGCCTGGACCAGAGGAGCGGTAACTAATGAAAAACTGTTTTTT.

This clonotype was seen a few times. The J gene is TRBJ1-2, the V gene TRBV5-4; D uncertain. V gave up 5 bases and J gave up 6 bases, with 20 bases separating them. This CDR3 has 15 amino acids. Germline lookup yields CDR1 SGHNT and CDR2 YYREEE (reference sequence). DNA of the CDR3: TGTGCCAGCAGTCGGGTGGGGAAAACGGAGGATGGCTACACCTTC. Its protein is CASSRVGKTEDGYTF. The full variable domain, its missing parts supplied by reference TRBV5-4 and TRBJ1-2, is ETGVTQSPTHLIKTRGQQVTLRCSSQSGHNTVSWYQQALGQGPQFIFQYYREEENGRGNFPPRFSGLQFPNYSSELNVNALELDDSALYLCASSRVGKTEDGYTFGSGTRLTVV.

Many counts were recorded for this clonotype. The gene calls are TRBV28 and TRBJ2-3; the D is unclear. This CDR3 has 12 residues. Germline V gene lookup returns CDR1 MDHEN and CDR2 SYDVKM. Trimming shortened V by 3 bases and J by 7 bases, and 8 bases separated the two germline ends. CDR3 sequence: CASSFGFNTQYF. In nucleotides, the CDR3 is TGTGCCAGCAGTTTCGGGTTTAATACGCAGTATTTT.

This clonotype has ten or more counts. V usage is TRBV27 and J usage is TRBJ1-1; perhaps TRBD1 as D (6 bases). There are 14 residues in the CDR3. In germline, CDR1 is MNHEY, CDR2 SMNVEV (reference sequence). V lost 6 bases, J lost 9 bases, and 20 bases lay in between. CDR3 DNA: TGTGCCAGCAGGGCCAGCCCTCTCAGGGGTAAAGCTTTCTTT. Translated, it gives CASRASPLRGKAFF.

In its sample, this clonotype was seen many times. CDR3 coding DNA: TGTGCCAGCAGCCCCGGGGACACCAACTACGAGCAGTACTTC. Its translation: CASSPGDTNYEQYF. The chain carries TRBV11-3 and TRBJ2-7; tentative D call: TRBD1 (6 bases). The germline V gene has CDR1 SGHNT and CDR2 YENEEA. This CDR3 region has 14 residues. Trimming took off 5 bases at V and 3 bases at J, with 14 bases between the two ends. The variable domain in full, with the rest retrieved from reference TRBV11-3 and TRBJ2-7, is EAGVVQSPRYKIIEKKQPVAFWCNPISGHNTLYWYLQNLGQGPELLIRYENEEAVDDSQLPKDRFSAERLKGVDSTLKIQPAELGDSAVYLCASSPGDTNYEQYFGPGTRLTVT.

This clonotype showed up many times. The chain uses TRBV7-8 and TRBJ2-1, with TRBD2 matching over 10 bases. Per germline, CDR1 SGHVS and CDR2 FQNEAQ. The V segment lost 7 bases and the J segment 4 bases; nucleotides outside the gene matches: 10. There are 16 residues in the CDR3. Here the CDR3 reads CASTPSGGLAYNEQFF. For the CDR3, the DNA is TGTGCCAGCACCCCCAGCGGGGGACTAGCGTACAATGAGCAGTTCTTC.

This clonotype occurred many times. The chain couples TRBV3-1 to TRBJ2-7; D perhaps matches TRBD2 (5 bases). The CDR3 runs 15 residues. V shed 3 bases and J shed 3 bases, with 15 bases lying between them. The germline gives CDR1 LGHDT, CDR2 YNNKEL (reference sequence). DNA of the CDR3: TGTGCCAGCAGCCACCCAGCCGAGCGGAACTACGAGCAGTACTTC. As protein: CASSHPAERNYEQYF.

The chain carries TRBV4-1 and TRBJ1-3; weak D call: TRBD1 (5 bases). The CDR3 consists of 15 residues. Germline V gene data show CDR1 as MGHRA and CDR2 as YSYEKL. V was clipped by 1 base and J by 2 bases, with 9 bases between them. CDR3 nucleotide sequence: TGCGCCAGCAGCCAAGTTGGGACGGCTGGAAACACCATATATTTT. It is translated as CASSQVGTAGNTIYF.

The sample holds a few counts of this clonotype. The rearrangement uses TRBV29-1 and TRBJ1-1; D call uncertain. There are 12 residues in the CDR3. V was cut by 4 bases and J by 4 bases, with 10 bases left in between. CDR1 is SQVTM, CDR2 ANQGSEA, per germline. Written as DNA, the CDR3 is TGCAGCGTTGTGTCCTTGAGCACTGAAGCTTTCTTT. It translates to CSVVSLSTEAFF.

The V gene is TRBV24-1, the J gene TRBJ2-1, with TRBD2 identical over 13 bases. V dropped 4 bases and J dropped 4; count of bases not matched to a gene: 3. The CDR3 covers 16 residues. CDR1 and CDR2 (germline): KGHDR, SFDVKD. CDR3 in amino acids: CATSDPTSGGYNEQFF. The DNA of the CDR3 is TGTGCCACCAGTGACCCGACTAGCGGGGGGTACAATGAGCAGTTCTTC.